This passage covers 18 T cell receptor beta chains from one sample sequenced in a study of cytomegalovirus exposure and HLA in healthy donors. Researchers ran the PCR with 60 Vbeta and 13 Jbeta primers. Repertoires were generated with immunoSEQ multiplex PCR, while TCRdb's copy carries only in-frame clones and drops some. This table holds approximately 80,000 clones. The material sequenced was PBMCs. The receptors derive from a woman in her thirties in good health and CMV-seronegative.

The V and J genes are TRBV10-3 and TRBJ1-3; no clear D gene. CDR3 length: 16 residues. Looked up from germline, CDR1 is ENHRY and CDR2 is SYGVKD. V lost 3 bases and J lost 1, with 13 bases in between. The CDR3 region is CAISDPTVRSGNTIYF. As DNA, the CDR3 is TGTGCCATCAGTGACCCCACAGTACGATCTGGAAACACCATATATTTT.

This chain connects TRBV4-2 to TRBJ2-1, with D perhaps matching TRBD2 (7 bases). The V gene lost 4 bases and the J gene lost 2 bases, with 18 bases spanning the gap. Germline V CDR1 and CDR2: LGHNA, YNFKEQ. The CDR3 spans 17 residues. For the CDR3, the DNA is TGTGCCAGCAGCCCTCGCATTGGGGGGGGCCCCTACAATGAGCAGTTCTTC. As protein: CASSPRIGGGPYNEQFF.

CDR3 bases: TGTGCCAGCAGCTTAGGACAGGGGGCGAGGGCTGAAGCTTTCTTT. It specifies CASSLGQGARAEAFF. The V call is TRBV11-2, the J call TRBJ1-1, with 10 bases aligning to TRBD1. This CDR3 has 15 residues. The germline gives CDR1 SGHAT, CDR2 FQNNGV. The J segment lost 6 bases and the V segment lost 1 base, leaving 5 bases of the junction unmatched.

The CDR3 DNA sequence: TGTGCCAGTAGTGGCCGGGACTCCTACGAGCAGTACTTC. Encoded protein: CASSGRDSYEQYF. The chain is built from TRBV19 and TRBJ2-7; TRBD2 is a possible D gene (5 bases). CDR1 and CDR2 from the germline V gene are LNHDA and SQIVND (reference sequence). V dropped 5 bases and J dropped 0 bases, with 8 bases sitting between them. CDR3 length equals 13 residues.

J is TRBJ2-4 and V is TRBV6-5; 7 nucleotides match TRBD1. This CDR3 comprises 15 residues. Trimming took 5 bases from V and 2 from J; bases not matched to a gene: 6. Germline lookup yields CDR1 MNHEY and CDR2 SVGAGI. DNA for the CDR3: TGTGCCAGCAGTAACCGACAGGGCACCAAAAACATTCAGTACTTC. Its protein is CASSNRQGTKNIQYF.

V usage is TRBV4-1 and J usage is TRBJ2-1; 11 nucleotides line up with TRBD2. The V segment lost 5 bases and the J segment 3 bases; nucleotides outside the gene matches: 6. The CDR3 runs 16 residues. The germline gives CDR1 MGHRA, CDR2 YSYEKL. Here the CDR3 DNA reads TGCGCCAGCAGCACCGGACTAGCGGGTCGCTACAATGAGCAGTTCTTC. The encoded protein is CASSTGLAGRYNEQFF.

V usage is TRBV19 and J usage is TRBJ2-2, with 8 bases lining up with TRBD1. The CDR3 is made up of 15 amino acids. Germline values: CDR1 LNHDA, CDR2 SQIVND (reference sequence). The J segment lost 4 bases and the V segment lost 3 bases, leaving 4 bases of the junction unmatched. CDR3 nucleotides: TGTGCCAGTAGTATGACAGGGGCGGGCACCGGGGAGCTGTTTTTT. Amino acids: CASSMTGAGTGELFF.

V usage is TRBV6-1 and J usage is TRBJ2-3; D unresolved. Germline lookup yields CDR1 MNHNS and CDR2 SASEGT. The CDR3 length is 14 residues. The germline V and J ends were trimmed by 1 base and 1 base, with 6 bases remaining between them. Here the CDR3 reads CASSEDYRTDTQYF. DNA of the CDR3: TGTGCCAGCAGTGAAGACTACCGCACAGATACGCAGTATTTT.

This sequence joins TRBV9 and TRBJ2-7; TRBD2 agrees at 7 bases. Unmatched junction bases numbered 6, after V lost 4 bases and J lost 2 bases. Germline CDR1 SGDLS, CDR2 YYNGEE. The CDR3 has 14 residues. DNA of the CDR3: TGTGCCAGCAGCCCCACTAGCGCCGCCTACGAGCAGTACTTC. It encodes CASSPTSAAYEQYF.

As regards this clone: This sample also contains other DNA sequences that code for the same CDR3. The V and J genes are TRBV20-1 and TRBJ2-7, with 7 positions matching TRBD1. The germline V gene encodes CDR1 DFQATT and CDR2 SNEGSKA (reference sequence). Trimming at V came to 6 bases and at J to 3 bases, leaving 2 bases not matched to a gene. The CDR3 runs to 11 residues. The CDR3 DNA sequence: TGCAGTGCAAGACAGGGCTACGAGCAGTACTTC. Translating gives CSARQGYEQYF.

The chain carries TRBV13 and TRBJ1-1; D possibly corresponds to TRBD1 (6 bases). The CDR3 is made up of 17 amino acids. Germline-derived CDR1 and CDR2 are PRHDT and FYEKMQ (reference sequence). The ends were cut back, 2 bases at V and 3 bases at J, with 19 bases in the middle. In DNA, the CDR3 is TGTGCCAGCAGCTTATCTGGCGGGGGCGCGTTAGACACTGAAGCTTTCTTT. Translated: CASSLSGGGALDTEAFF.

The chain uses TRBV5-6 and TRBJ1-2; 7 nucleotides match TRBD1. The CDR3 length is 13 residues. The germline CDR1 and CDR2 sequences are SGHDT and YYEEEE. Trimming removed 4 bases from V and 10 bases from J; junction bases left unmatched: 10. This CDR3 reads CASSVTGAGDYTF. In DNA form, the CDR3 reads TGTGCCAGCAGCGTTACAGGGGCAGGTGACTACACCTTC.

CDR3 in DNA: TGTGCCAGTAGTAAAGGACAGGGGGATTACGAGCAGTACTTC. Protein product: CASSKGQGDYEQYF. The chain recombines TRBV19 with TRBJ2-7; 10 bases line up with TRBD1. The CDR3 extends over 14 amino acids. V was clipped by 4 bases and J by 4 bases; unmatched bases: 4. CDR1 and CDR2 from the germline V gene are LNHDA and SQIVND (reference sequence).

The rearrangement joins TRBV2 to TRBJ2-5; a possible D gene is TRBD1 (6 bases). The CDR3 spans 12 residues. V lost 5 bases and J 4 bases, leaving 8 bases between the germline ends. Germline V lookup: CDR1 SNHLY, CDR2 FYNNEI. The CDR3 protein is CASSTGTETQYF. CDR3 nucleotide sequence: TGTGCCAGCAGTACAGGGACAGAGACCCAGTACTTC.

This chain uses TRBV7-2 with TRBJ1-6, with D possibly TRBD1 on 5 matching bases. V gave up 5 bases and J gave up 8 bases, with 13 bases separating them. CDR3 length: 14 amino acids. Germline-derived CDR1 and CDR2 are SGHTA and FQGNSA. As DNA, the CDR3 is TGTGCCAGCAGCCCCCCCGACAGCCATTCACCCCTCCACTTT. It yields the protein CASSPPDSHSPLHF.

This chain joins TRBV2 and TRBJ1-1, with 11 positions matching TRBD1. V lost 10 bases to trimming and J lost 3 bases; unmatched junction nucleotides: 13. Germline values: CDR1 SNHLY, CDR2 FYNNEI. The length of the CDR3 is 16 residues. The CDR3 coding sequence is TGTGCCATCAGCAATCGGACAGGGGGCGCAGACACTGAAGCTTTCTTT. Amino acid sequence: CAISNRTGGADTEAFF.

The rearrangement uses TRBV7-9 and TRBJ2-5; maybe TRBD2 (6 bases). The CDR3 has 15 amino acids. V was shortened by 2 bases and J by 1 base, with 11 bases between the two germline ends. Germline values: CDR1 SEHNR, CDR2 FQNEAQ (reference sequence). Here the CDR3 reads CASSLRGLLQETQYF. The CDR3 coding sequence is TGTGCCAGCAGCTTAAGAGGACTACTCCAAGAGACCCAGTACTTC.

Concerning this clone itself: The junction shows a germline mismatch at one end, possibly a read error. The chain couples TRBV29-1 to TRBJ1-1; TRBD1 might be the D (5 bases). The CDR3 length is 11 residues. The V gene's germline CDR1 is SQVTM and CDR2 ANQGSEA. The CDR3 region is CSATENTEDFF. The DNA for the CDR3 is TGCAGCGCGACAGAGAACACTGAAGATTTCTTT.